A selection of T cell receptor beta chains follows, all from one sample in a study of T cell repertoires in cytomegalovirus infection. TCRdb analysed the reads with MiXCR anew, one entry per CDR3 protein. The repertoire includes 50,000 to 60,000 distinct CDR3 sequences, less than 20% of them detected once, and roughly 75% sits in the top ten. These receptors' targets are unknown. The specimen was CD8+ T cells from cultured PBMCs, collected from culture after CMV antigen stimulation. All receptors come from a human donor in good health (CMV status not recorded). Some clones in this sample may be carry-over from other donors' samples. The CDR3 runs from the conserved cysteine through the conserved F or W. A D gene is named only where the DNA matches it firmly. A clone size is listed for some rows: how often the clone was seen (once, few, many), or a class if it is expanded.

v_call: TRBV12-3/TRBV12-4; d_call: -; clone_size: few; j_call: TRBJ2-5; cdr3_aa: CASSPDSPGETQYF; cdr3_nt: TGTGCCAGCAGTCCGGACAGCCCGGGAGAGACCCAGTACTTC
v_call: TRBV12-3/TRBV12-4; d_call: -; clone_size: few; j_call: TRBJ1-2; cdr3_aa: CASSFPGEEGYTF; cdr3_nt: TGTGCCAGCAGTTTCCCCGGCGAGGAGGGCTACACCTTC
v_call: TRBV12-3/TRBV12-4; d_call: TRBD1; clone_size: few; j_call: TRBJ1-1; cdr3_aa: CASRQRDRGLNTEAFF; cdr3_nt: TGTGCCAGCCGTCAAAGGGACAGGGGGCTGAACACTGAAGCTTTCTTT
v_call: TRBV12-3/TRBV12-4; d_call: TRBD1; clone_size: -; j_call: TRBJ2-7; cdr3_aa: CASSLRRTGLEQYF; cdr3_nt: TGTGCCAGCAGTCTACGGAGGACAGGCCTCGAGCAGTACTTC
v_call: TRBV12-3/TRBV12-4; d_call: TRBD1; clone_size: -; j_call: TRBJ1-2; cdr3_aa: CASSPGGWGYTF; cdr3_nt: TGTGCCAGCAGCCCAGGGGGTTGGGGCTACACCTTC
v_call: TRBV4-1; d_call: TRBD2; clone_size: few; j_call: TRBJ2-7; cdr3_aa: CASSRPTSGGSYEQYF; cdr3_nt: TGCGCCAGCAGCCGACCGACTAGCGGGGGCTCCTACGAGCAGTACTTC
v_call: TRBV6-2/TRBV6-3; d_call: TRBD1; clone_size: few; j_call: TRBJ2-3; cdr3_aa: CASSSSSGQGPDTQYF; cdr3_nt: TGTGCCAGCAGTTCTTCAAGCGGACAGGGGCCAGATACGCAGTATTTT
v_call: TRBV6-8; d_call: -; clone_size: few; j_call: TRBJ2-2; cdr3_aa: CASSYTSADRELFF; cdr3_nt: TGTGCCAGCAGTTACACTTCGGCGGACCGGGAGCTGTTTTTT
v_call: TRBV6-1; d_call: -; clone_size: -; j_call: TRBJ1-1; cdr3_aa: CASSDRYTEAFF; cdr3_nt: TGTGCCAGCAGCGACAGATACACTGAAGCTTTCTTT
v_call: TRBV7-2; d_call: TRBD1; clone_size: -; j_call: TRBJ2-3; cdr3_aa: CASSLNPKGGAGTDTQYF; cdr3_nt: TGTGCCAGCAGCTTAAACCCTAAAGGGGGCGCCGGCACAGATACGCAGTATTTT
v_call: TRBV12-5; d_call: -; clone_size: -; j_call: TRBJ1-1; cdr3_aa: CASGLVQGRGTEAFF; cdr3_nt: TGTGCTAGTGGTTTGGTCCAGGGACGTGGCACTGAAGCTTTCTTT
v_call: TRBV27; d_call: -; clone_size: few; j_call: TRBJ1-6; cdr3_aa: CASQRINSPLHF; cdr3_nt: TGTGCCAGCCAGCGGATTAATTCACCCCTCCACTTT
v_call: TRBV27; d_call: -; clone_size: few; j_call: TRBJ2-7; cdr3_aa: CASSPRSGSSSYEQYF; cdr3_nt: TGTGCCAGCAGTCCCCGGAGCGGGTCAAGCTCCTACGAGCAGTACTTC
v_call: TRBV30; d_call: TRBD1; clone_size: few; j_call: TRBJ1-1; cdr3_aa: CAWSVRQGAPEAFF; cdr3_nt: TGTGCCTGGAGTGTTAGACAGGGGGCCCCTGAAGCTTTCTTT
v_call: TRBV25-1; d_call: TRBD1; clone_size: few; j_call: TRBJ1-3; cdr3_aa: CASSEYGTGYDGNTIYF; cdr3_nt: TGTGCCAGCAGTGAATACGGGACAGGTTATGATGGAAACACCATATATTTT
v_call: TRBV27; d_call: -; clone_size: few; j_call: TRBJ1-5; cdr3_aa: CASRVAANQPQHF; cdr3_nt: TGTGCCAGCAGGGTGGCGGCCAATCAGCCCCAGCATTTT
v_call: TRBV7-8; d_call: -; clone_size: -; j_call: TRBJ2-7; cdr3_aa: CASSLADSTYEQYF; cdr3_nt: TGTGCCAGCAGCTTAGCGGACAGTACCTACGAGCAGTACTTC
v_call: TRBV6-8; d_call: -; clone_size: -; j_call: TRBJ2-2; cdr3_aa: CASSYYQGNAGELFF; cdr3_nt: TGTGCCAGCAGTTACTATCAGGGTAACGCCGGGGAGCTGTTTTTT
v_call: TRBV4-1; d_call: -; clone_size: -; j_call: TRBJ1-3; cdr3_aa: CASSQEEAGRNTIYF; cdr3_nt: TGCGCCAGCAGCCAAGAGGAGGCAGGGAGAAACACCATATATTTT
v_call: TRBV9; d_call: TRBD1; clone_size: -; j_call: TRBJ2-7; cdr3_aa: CASSHGQGRSYEQYF; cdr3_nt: TGTGCCAGCAGTCACGGACAGGGAAGGTCCTACGAGCAGTACTTC
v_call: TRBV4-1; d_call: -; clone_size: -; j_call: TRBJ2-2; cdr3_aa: CASSQDLSGAPTDHSTGELFF; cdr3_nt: TGCGCCAGCAGCCAAGATCTCTCCGGGGCACCCACCGATCACTCGACCGGGGAGCTGTTTTTT
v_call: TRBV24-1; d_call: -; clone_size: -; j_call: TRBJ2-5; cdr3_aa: CATIRAGTQYF; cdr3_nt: TGTGCCACCATCAGGGCAGGGACCCAGTACTTC
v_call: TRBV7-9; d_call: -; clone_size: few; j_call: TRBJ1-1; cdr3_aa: CASSRPTAMNTEAFF; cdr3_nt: TGTGCCAGCAGCCGTCCGACGGCCATGAACACTGAAGCTTTCTTT
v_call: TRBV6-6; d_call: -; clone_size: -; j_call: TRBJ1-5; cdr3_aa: CASSHLKGQKYTSNQPQHF; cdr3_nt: TGTGCCAGCAGCCACTTAAAAGGACAGAAATACACTAGCAATCAGCCCCAGCATTTT
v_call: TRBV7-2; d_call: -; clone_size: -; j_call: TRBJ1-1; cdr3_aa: CASSRPLQGFNTEAFF; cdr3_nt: TGTGCCAGCAGCCGGCCTCTACAGGGCTTTAACACTGAAGCTTTCTTT
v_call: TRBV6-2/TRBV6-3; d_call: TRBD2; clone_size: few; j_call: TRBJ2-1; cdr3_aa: CASSYPLIAGRTYNEQFF; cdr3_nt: TGTGCCAGCAGTTACCCCCTTATAGCGGGCCGGACCTACAATGAGCAGTTCTTC
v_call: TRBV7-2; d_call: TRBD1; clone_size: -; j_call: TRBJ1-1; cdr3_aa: CASSPPGQGGTNTEAFF; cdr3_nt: TGTGCCAGCAGCCCACCGGGACAGGGAGGGACGAACACTGAAGCTTTCTTT
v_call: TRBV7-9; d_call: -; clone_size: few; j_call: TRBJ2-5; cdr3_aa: CASSGMEGAGETQYF; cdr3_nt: TGTGCCAGCAGCGGTATGGAGGGTGCGGGAGAGACCCAGTACTTC
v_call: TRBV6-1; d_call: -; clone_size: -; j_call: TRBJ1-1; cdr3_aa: CASSEYAGRSNTEAFF; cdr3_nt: TGTGCCAGCAGTGAATATGCCGGACGGTCGAACACTGAAGCTTTCTTT
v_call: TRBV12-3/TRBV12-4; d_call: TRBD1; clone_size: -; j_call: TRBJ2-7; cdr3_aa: CASSHRGQGNEQYF; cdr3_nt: TGTGCCAGCAGTCATCGGGGACAGGGAAACGAGCAGTACTTC
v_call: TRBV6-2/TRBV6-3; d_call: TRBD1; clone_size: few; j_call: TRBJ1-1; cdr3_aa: CASSTGTGSGTEAFF; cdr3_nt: TGTGCCAGCAGTACGGGGACAGGGAGTGGCACTGAAGCTTTCTTT
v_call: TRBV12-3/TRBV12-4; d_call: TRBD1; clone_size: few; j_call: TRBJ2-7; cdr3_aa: CASSPPGQGVYEQYF; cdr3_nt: TGTGCCAGCAGTCCCCCAGGACAGGGCGTCTACGAGCAGTACTTC
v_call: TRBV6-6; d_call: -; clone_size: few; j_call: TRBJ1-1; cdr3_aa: CASNTGREGTEAFF; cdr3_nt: TGTGCCAGCAATACGGGTAGGGAAGGCACTGAAGCTTTCTTT
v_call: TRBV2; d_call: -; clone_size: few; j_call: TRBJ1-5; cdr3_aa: CASKDSRNQPQHF; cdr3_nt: TGTGCCAGCAAGGACAGTCGCAATCAGCCCCAGCATTTT
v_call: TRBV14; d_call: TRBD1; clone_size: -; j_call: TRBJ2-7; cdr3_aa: CASSHGQGGYEQYF; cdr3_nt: TGTGCCAGCAGCCACGGACAGGGGGGGTACGAGCAGTACTTC
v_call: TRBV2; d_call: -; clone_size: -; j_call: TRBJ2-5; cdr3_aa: CAARGTVSETQYF; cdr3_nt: TGTGCCGCACGGGGGACAGTCTCAGAGACCCAGTACTTC
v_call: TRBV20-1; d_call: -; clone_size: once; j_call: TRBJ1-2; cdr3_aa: CSARTGSPNGYTF; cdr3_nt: TGCAGTGCCAGAACAGGGTCCCCAAATGGCTACACCTTC
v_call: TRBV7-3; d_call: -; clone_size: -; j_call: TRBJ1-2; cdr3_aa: CASSLTGGRSYGYTF; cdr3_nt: TGTGCCAGCAGCTTAACAGGCGGGAGGAGCTATGGCTACACCTTC
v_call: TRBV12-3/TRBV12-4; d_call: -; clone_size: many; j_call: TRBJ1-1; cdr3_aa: CASSLTGYTEAFF; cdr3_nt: TGTGCCAGCAGTTTGACAGGATACACTGAAGCTTTCTTT
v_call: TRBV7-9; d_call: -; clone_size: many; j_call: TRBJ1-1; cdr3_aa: CASGNRTENTEAFF; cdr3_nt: TGTGCCAGCGGAAACAGAACAGAGAACACTGAAGCTTTCTTT
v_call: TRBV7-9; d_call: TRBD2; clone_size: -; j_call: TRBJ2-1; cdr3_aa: CASSLVDGGAGEQFF; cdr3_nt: TGTGCCAGCAGCTTAGTGGACGGGGGGGCTGGTGAGCAGTTCTTC
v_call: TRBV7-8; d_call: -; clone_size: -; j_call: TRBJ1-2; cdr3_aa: CASSPERATPLAGDTF; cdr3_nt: TGTGCCAGCAGTCCCGAAAGGGCAACACCCCTGGCCGGGGACACCTTC
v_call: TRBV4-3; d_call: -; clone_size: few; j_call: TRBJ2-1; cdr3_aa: CASSQDITGQRTYNEQFF; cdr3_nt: TGCGCCAGCAGCCAAGATATTACCGGACAGCGCACGTACAATGAGCAGTTCTTC
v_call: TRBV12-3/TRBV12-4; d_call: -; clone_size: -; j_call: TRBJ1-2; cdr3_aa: CASSSWTDNYGYTF; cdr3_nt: TGTGCCAGCAGTTCCTGGACAGATAACTATGGCTACACCTTC
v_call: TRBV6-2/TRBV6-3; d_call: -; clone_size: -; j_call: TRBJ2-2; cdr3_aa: CASSRSEPGELFF; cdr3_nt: TGTGCCAGCAGCCGTAGCGAACCCGGGGAGCTGTTTTTT
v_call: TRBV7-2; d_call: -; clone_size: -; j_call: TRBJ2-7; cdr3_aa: CASSLEAGNYEQYF; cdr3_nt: TGTGCCAGCAGCTTAGAGGCGGGAAACTACGAGCAGTACTTC
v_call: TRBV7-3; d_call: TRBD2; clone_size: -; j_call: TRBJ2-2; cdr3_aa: CASSLAGGTGELFF; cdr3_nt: TGTGCCAGCAGCTTAGCGGGGGGGACCGGGGAGCTGTTTTTT
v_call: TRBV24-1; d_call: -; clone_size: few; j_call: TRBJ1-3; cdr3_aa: CATSESGNTIYF; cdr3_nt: TGTGCCACCAGTGAATCCGGAAACACCATATATTTT